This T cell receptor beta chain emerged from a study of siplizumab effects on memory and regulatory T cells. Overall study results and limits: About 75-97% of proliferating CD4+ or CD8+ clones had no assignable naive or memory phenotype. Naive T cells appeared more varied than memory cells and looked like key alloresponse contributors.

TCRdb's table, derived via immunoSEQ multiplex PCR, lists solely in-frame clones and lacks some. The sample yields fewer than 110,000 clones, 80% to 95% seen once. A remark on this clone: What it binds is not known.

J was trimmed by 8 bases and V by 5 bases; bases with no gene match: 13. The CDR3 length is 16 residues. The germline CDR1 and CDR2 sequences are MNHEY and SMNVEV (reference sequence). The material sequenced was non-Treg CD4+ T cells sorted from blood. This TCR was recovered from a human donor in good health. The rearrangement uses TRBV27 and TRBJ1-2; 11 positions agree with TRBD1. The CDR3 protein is CASSPLGTGGMGGYTF. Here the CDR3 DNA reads TGTGCCAGCAGTCCCTTGGGGACAGGGGGGATGGGAGGCTACACCTTC.